These 29 T cell receptor beta chains came from one sample sequenced in a study of cytomegalovirus exposure and HLA in healthy donors. 60 Vbeta and 13 Jbeta primers were used in PCR. Profiling relied on immunoSEQ multiplex PCR, and the TCRdb table lists in-frame clones only, not all of them. Of some 180,000 clones listed, 75% are singletons. Sequencing was done on a sample of PBMCs. These receptors all stem from a male donor in good health and CMV-seronegative.

In its sample, this clone was seen a few times. The chain is built from TRBV11-2 and TRBJ2-1; 15 positions match TRBD2. CDR1 and CDR2 from the germline V gene are SGHAT and FQNNGV. The CDR3 is 18 residues long. V trimming: 5 bases; J trimming: 4 bases; junction bases outside the gene matches: 9. The chain's CDR3 is CASSHQGLAGGLYNEQFF. The CDR3 region has the DNA TGTGCCAGCAGCCACCAGGGACTAGCGGGAGGTTTGTACAATGAGCAGTTCTTC.

The gene calls are TRBV6-1 and TRBJ2-2; 7 bases line up with TRBD1. Trimming removed 2 bases from V and 5 bases from J; junction bases left unmatched: 5. Germline loops: CDR1 MNHNS, CDR2 SASEGT. The length of the CDR3 is 15 residues. The CDR3 nucleotides read TGTGCCAGCAGTGAATGGGCAGGGGGAACCGGGGAGCTGTTTTTT. Its protein product is CASSEWAGGTGELFF.

This sequence joins TRBV2 and TRBJ2-3; 9 bases map to TRBD2. CDR3 size: 21 residues. The germline V gene encodes CDR1 SNHLY and CDR2 FYNNEI. Germline trimming cut 5 bases from V and 2 bases from J; bases unmatched to any gene: 23. This chain's CDR3 is CASSRTPVGRYLAGNTDTQYF. The CDR3 DNA sequence: TGTGCCAGCAGTAGGACGCCCGTAGGACGATATCTAGCGGGGAACACAGATACGCAGTATTTT.

V and J are TRBV7-9 and TRBJ1-4; D possibly corresponds to TRBD1 (6 bases). There are 15 residues in the CDR3. V lost 7 bases and J lost 6, with 18 bases in between. The germline V gene has CDR1 SEHNR and CDR2 FQNEAQ (reference sequence). The CDR3 nucleotides are TGTGCCAGCACCCCAAGCGGGACAACGGATGAAAAACTGTTTTTT. It specifies CASTPSGTTDEKLFF.

V and J are TRBV28 and TRBJ2-2; no definite D call. Trimming took 6 bases from V and 8 from J, leaving 13 bases between them. The V gene's germline CDR1 is MDHEN and CDR2 SYDVKM. The CDR3 loop spans 13 amino acids. The CDR3 DNA is TGTGCCAGCAGGACTCTCCCGGCTGGGGAGCTGTTTTTT. Protein: CASRTLPAGELFF.

This clone was seen a few times. In DNA form, the CDR3 reads TGTGCCAGCAAGAAAACGACCGGGACAAATACTTACAATGAGCAGTTCTTC. Translating gives CASKKTTGTNTYNEQFF. V and J are TRBV2 and TRBJ2-1; D might be TRBD1 (6 bases). The CDR3 is 17 amino acids. V lost 7 bases and J lost 4, with 23 bases in between. Per germline, CDR1 SNHLY and CDR2 FYNNEI.

The chain employs TRBV2 and TRBJ2-2; no reliable D call. The CDR3 is 13 amino acids. The germline CDR1 and CDR2 sequences are SNHLY and FYNNEI. V was clipped by 0 bases and J by 5 bases, with 4 bases between them. CDR3 DNA: TGTGCCAGCAGTGAAGCGCGAACCGGGGAGCTGTTTTTT. It specifies CASSEARTGELFF.

This chain uses TRBV28 with TRBJ2-3; D unresolved. Germline-derived CDR1 and CDR2 are MDHEN and SYDVKM. Between the trimmed V and J ends, which lost 4 bases and 3 bases, there was a span of 8 bases. This CDR3 contains 13 residues. CDR3 residues: CASSSPQTDTQYF. Written as DNA, the CDR3 is TGTGCCAGCAGTTCCCCCCAAACAGATACGCAGTATTTT.

This clone occurred once. The J gene is TRBJ2-1, the V gene TRBV7-3, with D perhaps TRBD2 (6 bases). Germline V gene data show CDR1 as SGHTA and CDR2 as FQGTGA. The CDR3 totals 15 residues. V lost 5 bases to trimming and J lost 5 bases, with 16 bases between them. CDR3 DNA: TGTGCCAGCAGCCGCCGATCCGGAGGGCACAATGAGCAGTTCTTC. Translation: CASSRRSGGHNEQFF.

The chain recombines TRBV6-1 with TRBJ1-5; TRBD1 might be the D (5 bases). The CDR3 runs to 15 residues. Germline CDR1 MNHNS, CDR2 SASEGT. V shed 5 bases and J shed 0 bases, with 11 bases lying between them. Written as DNA, the CDR3 is TGTGCCAGCAGTATACGACAGTATAGCAATCAGCCCCAGCATTTT. This codes for CASSIRQYSNQPQHF.

This chain connects TRBV7-2 to TRBJ1-5; the D is unclear. Germline V lookup: CDR1 SGHTA, CDR2 FQGNSA. V lost 5 bases and J 3 bases, leaving 14 bases between the germline ends. The CDR3 is 15 amino acids. The CDR3: CASSLKASANQPQHF. The CDR3 region has the DNA TGTGCCAGCAGCCTAAAAGCTAGTGCCAATCAGCCCCAGCATTTT.

The V and J genes are TRBV5-4 and TRBJ2-1; a weak D match, TRBD1 (6 bases). In germline, CDR1 is SGHNT, CDR2 YYREEE (reference sequence). CDR3 length: 12 residues. The V end was cut by 4 bases, the J end by 10 bases, with 12 bases between. The CDR3 protein is CASSEDRTEQFF. CDR3 nucleotides: TGTGCCAGCAGCGAAGACAGGACAGAGCAGTTCTTC. Supplemented by reference TRBV5-4 and TRBJ2-1, the full variable domain reads ETGVTQSPTHLIKTRGQQVTLRCSSQSGHNTVSWYQQALGQGPQFIFQYYREEENGRGNFPPRFSGLQFPNYSSELNVNALELDDSALYLCASSEDRTEQFFGPGTRLTVL.

The chain is built from TRBV6-5 and TRBJ2-1, with 8 positions matching TRBD2. With 6 bases clipped from V and 14 bases from J, the junction kept 12 bases outside the gene matches. This CDR3 contains 13 residues. Per the germline V gene, CDR1 is MNHEY and CDR2 is SVGAGI. CDR3 in amino acids: CASSPPQRESKFF. The DNA for the CDR3 is TGTGCCAGCAGCCCGCCTCAGCGGGAGTCTAAGTTCTTC.

The V gene is TRBV4-1, the J gene TRBJ2-1; D is perhaps TRBD2 (6 bases). Germline V gene lookup returns CDR1 MGHRA and CDR2 YSYEKL. The CDR3 is made up of 16 amino acids. V was trimmed by 4 bases and J by 3 bases, leaving 16 bases between them. CDR3 nucleotide sequence: TGCGCCAGCAGCCGCGACGGGGGATCGGGCTACAATGAGCAGTTCTTC. This codes for CASSRDGGSGYNEQFF.

DNA for the CDR3: TGCGCCAGCAGCCAAGGGACTAGCGGGAGGAACGAGCAGTACTTC. Amino acid sequence: CASSQGTSGRNEQYF. The rearrangement uses TRBV4-1 and TRBJ2-7; 14 bases map to TRBD2. The length of the CDR3 is 15 residues. With V trimmed by 1 base and J by 5 bases, 1 base remained unmatched. Germline CDR1 and CDR2: MGHRA and YSYEKL.

The chain couples TRBV4-2 to TRBJ2-5; D remains ambiguous. The tail of the sequence fits TRBJ2-7 better, so the J call may be wrong. The V gene's germline CDR1 is LGHNA and CDR2 YNFKEQ. The CDR3 sequence is 13 residues long. CDR3 loop: CASSQDNSYEQYF. CDR3 sequence (DNA): TGTGCCAGCAGCCAAGATAACTCCTACGAGCAGTACTTC.

This clone has a handful of counts. The J gene is TRBJ1-5, the V gene TRBV2; 8 bases are a match to TRBD1. With 10 bases clipped from V and 7 bases from J, the junction kept 12 bases outside the gene matches. The CDR3 is made up of 14 amino acids. Per the germline V gene, CDR1 is SNHLY and CDR2 is FYNNEI. Here the CDR3 DNA reads TGTGCCACCCAGAGAGACAGGGGAGTCCAGCCCCAGCATTTT. The encoded protein is CATQRDRGVQPQHF.

The rearrangement joins TRBV18 to TRBJ1-1; D gene uncertain. The CDR3 spans 13 residues. CDR1 KGHSH and CDR2 LQKENI come from the germline V gene. V dropped 6 bases and J dropped 1 base, with 9 bases sitting between them. The CDR3 region is CASSQTANTEAFF. As DNA, the CDR3 is TGTGCCAGCTCGCAAACAGCGAACACTGAAGCTTTCTTT.

This chain joins TRBV5-6 and TRBJ1-1; D gene unclear. The V and J ends lost 0 bases and 2 bases respectively, with 5 bases between them. Germline assignment: CDR1 SGHDT and CDR2 YYEEEE. CDR3 size: 13 residues. The CDR3 bases are TGTGCCAGCAGCTTGGCCGTTAACACTGAAGCTTTCTTT. Its translation: CASSLAVNTEAFF.

This sequence joins TRBV7-2 and TRBJ2-4, with a tentative D call TRBD2 (6 bases). Germline-derived CDR1 and CDR2 are SGHTA and FQGNSA. The CDR3 extends over 15 amino acids. The V gene lost 3 bases and the J gene lost 0 bases, with 9 bases spanning the gap. The CDR3 DNA is TGTGCCAGCAGCTTTGGGGGGACAGCCAAAAACATTCAGTACTTC. It codes for CASSFGGTAKNIQYF.

The V gene is TRBV6-6, the J gene TRBJ2-3; D is unresolved. The germline gives CDR1 MNHNY, CDR2 SVGAGI (reference sequence). CDR3 length: 13 residues. Trimming stripped 6 bases from V and 2 bases from J, with 9 bases between. The CDR3 spells CASRTESTDTQYF. The DNA for the CDR3 is TGTGCCAGCAGAACGGAGTCCACAGATACGCAGTATTTT.

The chain joins TRBV18 to TRBJ1-5; 8 bases line up with TRBD1. There are 15 residues in the CDR3. Germline V gene sequence: CDR1 KGHSH, CDR2 LQKENI. Trimming took 3 bases from V and 8 from J; bases not matched to a gene: 9. CDR3 sequence (DNA): TGTGCCAGCTCACCGGACGGGACAGGAAACAAGCCCCAGCATTTT. It specifies CASSPDGTGNKPQHF. The complete variable domain, with remaining parts taken from reference TRBV18 and TRBJ1-5, reads NAGVMQNPRHLVRRRGQEARLRCSPMKGHSHVYWYRQLPEEGLKFMVYLQKENIIDESGMPKERFSAEFPKEGPSILRIQQVVRGDSAAYFCASSPDGTGNKPQHFGDGTRLSIL.

The rearrangement uses TRBV15 and TRBJ2-5; D uncertain. The CDR3 totals 12 residues. Trimming removed 1 base from V and 5 bases from J, with 5 bases in between. Germline loops: CDR1 LNHNV, CDR2 YYDKDF (reference sequence). In nucleotides, the CDR3 is TGTGCCACCAGCAGAGGTGGCGAGACCCAGTACTTC. Protein sequence: CATSRGGETQYF.

This clone was found once. This chain connects TRBV6-5 to TRBJ2-3, with D possibly matching TRBD1 (7 bases). Germline CDR1 and CDR2: MNHEY and SVGAGI. Between the trimmed V and J ends, which lost 7 bases and 3 bases, there was a span of 17 bases. The CDR3 runs to 15 residues. The DNA of the CDR3 is TGTGCCAGCACTCCCCCGGCAGGGGGGACAGATACGCAGTATTTT. Its protein is CASTPPAGGTDTQYF.

The chain uses TRBV30 and TRBJ2-7; D gene ambiguous. The CDR3 length is 13 residues. Germline V gene sequence: CDR1 GTSNPN, CDR2 SVGIG (reference sequence). Deletions cut 2 bases from V and 2 bases from J, with 10 bases between. The CDR3 region is CAWSSNVPYEQYF. CDR3 sequence (DNA): TGTGCCTGGAGTAGCAATGTCCCCTACGAGCAGTACTTC.

The rearrangement joins TRBV6-5 to TRBJ2-2, with a weak D call TRBD1 (6 bases). Germline CDR1 and CDR2: MNHEY and SVGAGI. The CDR3 runs 16 residues. V lost 0 bases to trimming and J lost 2 bases, with 10 bases between them. Here the CDR3 DNA reads TGTGCCAGCAGTTACTCGTTCAGGGGAAACACCGGGGAGCTGTTTTTT. It translates to CASSYSFRGNTGELFF.

As regards this clone: This probably arose from a read error, given a far larger clone one base away. The chain is built from TRBV7-6 and TRBJ2-3, with D hard to call. The germline V and J ends were trimmed by 3 bases and 2 bases, with 3 bases remaining between them. The CDR3 extends over 12 amino acids. Per the germline V gene, CDR1 is SGHVS and CDR2 is FNYEAQ. The CDR3: CASSFLTDTQYF. CDR3 sequence (DNA): TGTGCCAGCAGCTTCCTCACAGATACGCAGTATTTT.

The CDR3 region is CASSLVPQANYGYTF. Written as DNA, the CDR3 is TGTGCCAGCAGCTTAGTACCACAGGCGAACTATGGCTACACCTTC. The chain uses TRBV11-2 and TRBJ1-2; the D gene is possibly TRBD1 (5 bases). Trimming took off 1 base at V and 2 bases at J, with 11 bases between the two ends. CDR1 SGHAT and CDR2 FQNNGV come from the germline V gene. The CDR3 has 15 residues.

The chain employs TRBV5-1 and TRBJ1-3, with D possibly being TRBD1 (5 bases). V lost 4 bases, J lost 0 bases, and 11 bases lay in between. Germline V lookup: CDR1 SGHRS, CDR2 YFSETQ. The CDR3 consists of 15 residues. The CDR3 coding sequence is TGCGCCAGCAGCCGGACGGGGGTCTCTGGAAACACCATATATTTT. This gives the protein CASSRTGVSGNTIYF.